These 20 T cell receptor beta chains share one sample of origin, sequenced in a study of T cells expressing NK-cell markers. Using the 5' RACE reads, TCRdb records one entry per CDR3 protein without DNA. The record lists about 180,000 distinct CDR3 sequences, of which the ten most abundant hold 20% to 25%. Sequencing was performed on blood T cells: a sorted CD56 or NKG2C T cell subset, CD4+ or CD8+ T cells, or bulk PBMC T cells (not recorded which). Receptor source: a man aged 18-69 years in good health.

This rearrangement joins TRBV2 to TRBJ2-3; TCRdb names TRBD1, which stays unverified in the absence of DNA. Germline assignment: CDR1 SNHLY and CDR2 FYNNEI. This CDR3 contains 14 residues. The CDR3 is CATSYRASTDTQYF.

This rearrangement joins TRBV11-2 to TRBJ2-5; the D gene TCRdb calls, TRBD1, cannot be checked with no DNA. The length of the CDR3 is 15 residues. Per germline, CDR1 SGHAT and CDR2 FQNNGV. CDR3 in amino acids: CASSTAPPGQETQYF.

The chain employs TRBV19 and TRBJ1-2. The CDR3 length is 15 residues. Germline V gene sequence: CDR1 LNHDA, CDR2 SQIVND (reference sequence). The CDR3 reads CASSIDSSDHYGYTF.

The chain has TRBV14 and TRBJ2-1; the TCRdb D gene call, TRBD2, has no DNA to confirm it. Looked up from germline, CDR1 is SGHDN and CDR2 is FVKESK. This CDR3 is built from 15 residues. The CDR3 region is CASSLQRGAYNEQFF.

The chain joins TRBV4-2 to TRBJ1-4; TCRdb's D call of TRBD1 is untestable without DNA. The CDR3 has 15 residues. Looked up from germline, CDR1 is LGHNA and CDR2 is YNFKEQ. CDR3 in amino acids: CASSQEVTGSEKLFF.

The rearrangement joins TRBV7-8 to TRBJ1-4; TCRdb outputs TRBD1, but without DNA this stays unchecked. There are 16 residues in the CDR3. Per the germline V gene, CDR1 is SGHVS and CDR2 is FQNEAQ. CDR3 in amino acids: CASSVDRGAVGEKLFF. Complete variable domain (other parts from reference TRBV7-8 and TRBJ1-4): GAGVSQSPRYKVAKRGQDVALRCDPISGHVSLFWYQQALGQGPEFLTYFQNEAQLDKSGLPSDRFFAERPEGSVSTLKIQRTQQEDSAVYLCASSVDRGAVGEKLFFGSGTQLSVL.

The V call is TRBV5-6, the J call TRBJ2-7. This CDR3 contains 14 residues. The germline V gene has CDR1 SGHDT and CDR2 YYEEEE. The CDR3 spells CASSFGINSYEQYF.

This CDR3 reads CATSSDLSSVGELFF. This sequence joins TRBV15 and TRBJ2-2; TCRdb indicates TRBD2, and absent DNA this call remains unverified. Germline V gene data show CDR1 as LNHNV and CDR2 as YYDKDF (reference sequence). The CDR3 loop spans 15 amino acids.

J is TRBJ2-7 and V is TRBV2; lacking DNA, the TRBD1 call made by TCRdb goes unchecked. The CDR3 runs 13 residues. Germline loops: CDR1 SNHLY, CDR2 FYNNEI. CDR3 residues: CASDRDGSYEQYF.

The rearrangement links TRBV13 to TRBJ2-2; TCRdb selects TRBD2, and the lack of DNA leaves this call unchecked. CDR1 and CDR2 (germline): PRHDT, FYEKMQ (reference sequence). This CDR3 is 16 amino acids long. The CDR3 region is CASSPSSGGTTGELFF. The full variable domain, in which reference TRBV13 and TRBJ2-2 provide the parts outside the CDR3, is AAGVIQSPRHLIKEKRETATLKCYPIPRHDTVYWYQQGPGQDPQFLISFYEKMQSDKGSIPDRFSAQQFSDYHSELNMSSLELGDSALYFCASSPSSGGTTGELFFGEGSRLTVL.

V and J are TRBV4-1 and TRBJ1-5. This CDR3 is 15 amino acids long. Per germline, CDR1 MGHRA and CDR2 YSYEKL. The chain's CDR3 is CASSQDRAWNQPQHF.

This sequence joins TRBV5-1 and TRBJ2-7; TCRdb calls TRBD2, which cannot be checked without DNA. Germline V gene sequence: CDR1 SGHRS, CDR2 YFSETQ. This CDR3 is 16 amino acids long. CDR3 protein: CASSPLPGLAGEEQYF.

The chain recombines TRBV18 with TRBJ1-3; there is no DNA to check the TCRdb D call of TRBD1. CDR3 length: 18 amino acids. CDR1 and CDR2 (germline): KGHSH, LQKENI. The chain's CDR3 is CASSPVLDRRYSGNTIYF.

This chain joins TRBV6-2 or TRBV6-3 and TRBJ2-2; checking the TCRdb D call of TRBD1 is not possible without DNA. The CDR3 spans 15 residues. The germline CDR1 and CDR2 sequences are MNHEY and SVGEGT. The CDR3 loop reads CASSLTGQGTGELFF.

The chain combines TRBV13 with TRBJ2-1; TCRdb indicates TRBD1, and absent DNA this call remains unverified. Germline lookup yields CDR1 PRHDT and CDR2 FYEKMQ (reference sequence). There are 17 residues in the CDR3. The CDR3: CASSPRQDPSSYNEQFF.

The chain employs TRBV5-1 and TRBJ1-1; the D gene TCRdb calls, TRBD1, cannot be checked with no DNA. The CDR3 loop spans 16 amino acids. Germline values: CDR1 SGHRS, CDR2 YFSETQ. This CDR3 is CASSLSRGEVNTEAFF.

This sequence joins TRBV28 and TRBJ2-1; lacking DNA, the TRBD2 call made by TCRdb goes unchecked. The germline V gene encodes CDR1 MDHEN and CDR2 SYDVKM. The CDR3 consists of 17 residues. Here the CDR3 reads CASSLLTSGGPYNEQFF.

The chain uses TRBV11-2 and TRBJ2-1; without DNA, the TCRdb call of TRBD2 cannot be checked. Germline CDR1 is SGHAT and CDR2 is FQNNGV. This CDR3 spans 20 amino acids. The CDR3 sequence is CASSSRLAITPEGSYNEQFF.

The rearrangement joins TRBV12-2 to TRBJ1-6; checking the TCRdb D call of TRBD1 is not possible without DNA. TRBV12-2 is termed a pseudogene. The CDR3 is 19 residues long. The CDR3 is CASRLVRRDKSSYNSPLHF.

The genes are TRBV4-1 and TRBJ2-1; TCRdb picks TRBD2, but there is no DNA to check that call. CDR3 length: 16 residues. Germline CDR1 is MGHRA and CDR2 is YSYEKL. CDR3 region: CASSRPGLAGGHEQFF.